The rows below give T cell receptor beta chains drawn from one sample of a study of radiotherapy plus CTLA-4 blockade in lung cancer. The table came from immunoSEQ multiplex PCR; TCRdb's copy has only in-frame clones and leaves some out. The sample consists of about 16,000 clones, around three quarters of them appearing once. The sample in question was peripheral blood, obtained from a patient treated with radiotherapy plus ipilimumab. These receptors were taken from a human donor with non-small cell lung cancer whose response to radiotherapy plus ipilimumab could not be evaluated. The CDR3 runs from the conserved cysteine through the conserved F or W. The order of the fields is J gene, V gene, clone size, D gene, CDR3 DNA, CDR3 protein. The D gene is left open where the match is weak. Not every row has a clone size; where given, it reads once, few, many or a size class.

>TRBJ2-5|TRBV5-4|.|TRBD1
TGTGCCAGCAGTCAAGCCCGGGACAGGGCCATAGATACCCAGTACTTC
CASSQARDRAIDTQYF
>TRBJ2-3|TRBV25-1|.|.
TGTGCCAGCAGTGTCGGGTCAGGGGGGGATACGCAGTATTTT
CASSVGSGGDTQYF
>TRBJ1-2|TRBV2|.|.
TGTGCCAGCACGGCGGGGCAGGAAGGCTACACCTTC
CASTAGQEGYTF
>TRBJ2-7|TRBV21-1|.|.
TGTGCCAGCAGCAGTAGGGACAGGGGGAGCTCCTACGAGCAGTACTTC
CASSSRDRGSSYEQYF
>TRBJ1-3|TRBV5-4|.|TRBD1
TGTGCCAGCAGCTTGGAAAGTTGGACAGGGGACAACACCATATATTTT
CASSLESWTGDNTIYF
>TRBJ2-3|TRBV7-2|once|.
TGTGCCAGCAGCAGACTAGGCCCCTCAGATACGCAGTATTTT
CASSRLGPSDTQYF
>TRBJ2-3|TRBV15|.|TRBD2
TGTGCCACCAGCAGAGGGTCGGCGACTAGCGGGGGGTCTAGCACAGATACGCAGTATTTT
CATSRGSATSGGSSTDTQYF
>TRBJ2-3|TRBV7-9|.|TRBD2
TGTGCCAGCAGCGTAGGGACTAGTGCAGATACGCAGTATTTT
CASSVGTSADTQYF
>TRBJ1-2|TRBV6-1|few|TRBD1
TGTGCCAGCAGGGGGGACAGGGAAGACTATGGCTACACCTTC
CASRGDREDYGYTF
>TRBJ2-2|TRBV20-1|few|.
TGCAGTGCCAGTGATGGCGGGGAGCTGTTTTTT
CSASDGGELFF
>TRBJ2-7|TRBV7-9|.|.
TGTGCCAGCAGCAAAGGACTCTTCCTCGGCCACGAGCAGTACTTC
CASSKGLFLGHEQYF
>TRBJ2-3|TRBV7-2|once|.
TGTGCCAGCAGCTTGAACCAGGGGTTTGTTCAAACAGATACGCAGTATTTT
CASSLNQGFVQTDTQYF
>TRBJ2-7|TRBV27|few|.
TGTGCCAGCAGACGGACAGCCTCCTACGAGCAGTACTTC
CASRRTASYEQYF
>TRBJ2-3|TRBV9|.|TRBD1
TGTGCCAGCAGCCCACGACAGGGGTCAGATACGCAGTATTTT
CASSPRQGSDTQYF
>TRBJ2-7|TRBV4-1|.|.
TGCGCCAGCAGCCAATCGGGTTTACTGGGGGCTTCCACCTACGAGCAGTACTTC
CASSQSGLLGASTYEQYF
>TRBJ2-5|TRBV11-2|.|TRBD2
TGTGCCAGCAGCTTAGCCCTAGCGGGGAGGTGGCAGTACTTC
CASSLALAGRWQYF
>TRBJ2-7|TRBV10-1|.|TRBD1
TGCGCCAGCAGCCCAGGGGGCTACGAGCAGTACTTC
CASSPGGYEQYF
>TRBJ1-4|TRBV30|.|TRBD1
TGTGCCTGCTATGACAGGGTCGAAAAACTGTTTTTT
CACYDRVEKLFF
>TRBJ2-3|TRBV27|.|.
TGTGCCAGCAGTTTACGGGGGGCCGAAGATACGCAGTATTTT
CASSLRGAEDTQYF
>TRBJ2-3|TRBV7-3|few|TRBD1
TGTGCCAGCAGCTCCGGACAGGGCGCAGATACGCAGTATTTT
CASSSGQGADTQYF
>TRBJ2-6|TRBV7-9|few|.
TGTGCCATCCCACTAGGCCCAGACTCTGGGGCCAACGTCCTGACTTTC
CAIPLGPDSGANVLTF
>TRBJ1-1|TRBV2|.|.
TGTGCCAGCAGTGAAGAAGGAGGCTGGGGCACTGAAGCTTTCTTT
CASSEEGGWGTEAFF
>TRBJ1-2|TRBV6-6|.|.
TGTGCCAGCACGATGCGGGCTAACTATGGCTACACCTTC
CASTMRANYGYTF
>TRBJ2-2|TRBV7-2|.|TRBD2
TGTGCCACCCGCCGCGGGGGGCAGAACACCGGGGAGCTGTTTTTT
CATRRGGQNTGELFF
>TRBJ1-2|TRBV6-1|.|.
TGTGCCAGCAGTGAAGCGCGCCCCTTGGGCTACACCTTC
CASSEARPLGYTF
>TRBJ1-5|TRBV7-8|.|TRBD1
TGTGCCAGCAGCCCCTCCGACAGGGCGGATCAGCCCCAGCATTTT
CASSPSDRADQPQHF
>TRBJ2-7|TRBV6-5|.|.
TGTGCCAGCAGTTTTCCCTCGGACGGAGGATCCTACGAGCAGTACTTC
CASSFPSDGGSYEQYF
>TRBJ2-2|TRBV4-3|.|.
TGCGCCAGCAGCCCGGCGGGGGCGGGGGCGAACACCGGGGAGCTGTTTTTT
CASSPAGAGANTGELFF
>TRBJ2-7|TRBV6-1|few|.
TGTGCCAGCAGCCTGCGCGGGACGGACTACGAGCAGTACTTC
CASSLRGTDYEQYF
>TRBJ1-1|TRBV5-1|once|TRBD1
TGCGCCAGCAGCTTAGCGACAGGGGGCACTGAAGCTTTCTTT
CASSLATGGTEAFF
>TRBJ1-1|TRBV5-4|.|.
TGTGCCAGCAGCTTGTTTCAGGGGACGAACACTGAAGCTTTCTTT
CASSLFQGTNTEAFF
>TRBJ1-2|TRBV15|once|.
TGTGCCACCAGCACTCTCGGAGAGTCTAACTATGGCTACACCTTC
CATSTLGESNYGYTF
>TRBJ1-5|TRBV6-5|.|TRBD1
TGTGCCAGCAGCCCCGGGACAGGGGTGGGCCAGCCCCAGCATTTT
CASSPGTGVGQPQHF
>TRBJ1-1|TRBV6-5|.|.
TGTGCCAGCTACCGGACAGCTATGAACACTGAAGCTTTCTTT
CASYRTAMNTEAFF
>TRBJ1-5|TRBV2|.|TRBD1
TGTGCCAGCAGAAACGGACAGGGTAGCAATCAGCCCCAGCATTTT
CASRNGQGSNQPQHF
>TRBJ1-1|TRBV7-7|.|TRBD1
TGTGCCAGCAGCTCCCAACAGGGGACTGAAGCTTTCTTT
CASSSQQGTEAFF
>TRBJ1-2|TRBV10-1|medium-sized|TRBD1
TGCGCCAGCAGCGAACGTGGACAGGGCAAAGATGGCTACACCTTC
CASSERGQGKDGYTF
>TRBJ1-5|TRBV28|few|TRBD1
TGTGCCAGCAGTCGCCCGGGACAGGGGTATCAGCCCCAGCATTTT
CASSRPGQGYQPQHF
>TRBJ1-6|TRBV9|once|.
TGTGCCAGCAGCGTAGAGTCAGGCCTTAATTCACCCCTCCACTTT
CASSVESGLNSPLHF
>TRBJ1-1|TRBV18|.|TRBD1
TGTGCCAGCCGATCCTCTAGCTCCAGGGGGTCGACTGAAGCTTTCTTT
CASRSSSSRGSTEAFF
>TRBJ1-2|TRBV4-3|.|.
TGCGCCAGCAGCCACTATAGCGATGGCTACACCTTC
CASSHYSDGYTF